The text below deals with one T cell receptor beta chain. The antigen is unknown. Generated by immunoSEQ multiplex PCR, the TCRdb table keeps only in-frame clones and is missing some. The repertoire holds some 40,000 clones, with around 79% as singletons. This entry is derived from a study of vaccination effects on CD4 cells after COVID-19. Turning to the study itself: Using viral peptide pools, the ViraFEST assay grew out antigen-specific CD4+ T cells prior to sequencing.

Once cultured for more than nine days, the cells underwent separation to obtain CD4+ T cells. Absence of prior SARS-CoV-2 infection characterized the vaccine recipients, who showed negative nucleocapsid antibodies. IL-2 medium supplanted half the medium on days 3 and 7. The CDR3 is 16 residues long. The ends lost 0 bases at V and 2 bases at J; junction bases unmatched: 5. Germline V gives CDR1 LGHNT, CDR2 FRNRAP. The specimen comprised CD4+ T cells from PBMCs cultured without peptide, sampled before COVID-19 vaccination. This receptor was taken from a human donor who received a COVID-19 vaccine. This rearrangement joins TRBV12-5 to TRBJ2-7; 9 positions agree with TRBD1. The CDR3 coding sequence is TGTGCTAGTGGTTTGGTAACCGGGACAGGGACCTACGAGCAGTACTTC. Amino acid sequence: CASGLVTGTGTYEQYF.